Included here is one TCR beta chain sequence, with context. The CDR3 contains 12 residues. CDR1 and CDR2 from the germline V gene are MDHEN and SYDVKM. Deletions cut 2 bases from V and 8 bases from J, with 9 bases between. This specimen comes from a study of blood T cell repertoires in COVID-19. Residents of over 20 US areas, aged about 18 to 95 years, made up the participants. Self-reported history from a screening survey and questionnaire set each donor's cohort. As handled by the study authors: Using reference gene primer amplification, nucleated cell counts were estimated. Assay used: immunoSEQ multiplex PCR; TCRdb lists only in-frame clones, some missing. V and J calls and clone size are copied from that table; D and trimming were computed from the DNA. The repertoire consists of more than 400,000 clones, with less than 95% occurring once and the leading ten covering about 0.6%.

J is TRBJ1-2 and V is TRBV28; a possible D gene is TRBD1 (6 bases). Sequences were obtained from PBMCs or T cells enriched from blood (not recorded which). The sequence came from a man aged 18 to 29 who had recovered from COVID-19. The CDR3 DNA reads as TGTGCCAGCAGTTTACTAGGGGGAGGCTACACCTTC. Its translation: CASSLLGGGYTF.